These T cell receptor beta chains were read from a single sample in a study of CD8 T cells in ankylosing spondylitis. In TCRdb, the 5' RACE reads were re-called with MiXCR into one record per CDR3 protein. Here the sample spans 150,000 or so distinct CDR3 sequences, 25% to 35% being singletons. The sequencing sample was made of synovial fluid, either unsorted or a sorted T cell fraction (not recorded which). These receptors all stem from a male donor with ankylosing spondylitis. The CDR3 runs from the conserved cysteine through the conserved F or W. D genes are given only for firm matches. Not every row has a clone size; where given, it reads once, few, many or a size class.

TRBV2	TRBD1	TRBJ1-2	NA	CASIPSPGGSGGYTF	TGTGCCAGCATCCCCAGCCCAGGGGGCTCAGGTGGCTACACCTTC
TRBV4-2	TRBD1	TRBJ2-4	NA	CASSQEPVQGGIQYF	TGTGCCAGCAGCCAAGAACCCGTACAGGGGGGCATTCAGTACTTC
TRBV27	NA	TRBJ1-4	NA	CASSLSRTDRHEKLFF	TGTGCCAGCAGTTTGTCCCGGACGGATCGACATGAAAAACTGTTTTTT
TRBV19	TRBD1	TRBJ1-5	NA	CASEQGFDQPQHF	TGTGCCAGTGAACAGGGGTTTGATCAGCCCCAGCATTTT
TRBV9	TRBD1	TRBJ1-3	few	CASSAQGAGSGNTIYF	TGTGCCAGCAGCGCACAGGGGGCCGGCTCTGGAAACACCATATATTTT
TRBV12-3/TRBV12-4	TRBD2	TRBJ2-1	many	CAVRGGLAGGLISAEQFF	TGTGCCGTCCGGGGAGGACTAGCGGGGGGGCTAATCTCCGCTGAGCAGTTCTTC
TRBV7-9	NA	TRBJ1-6	NA	CASSQDPYNSPLHF	TGTGCCAGCAGCCAGGACCCCTATAATTCACCCCTCCACTTT
TRBV12-3/TRBV12-4	NA	TRBJ1-1	few	CASSPTGMNTEAFF	TGTGCCAGCAGCCCGACGGGCATGAACACTGAAGCTTTCTTT
TRBV15	TRBD1	TRBJ2-1	once	CATSRDRGQGSSNEQFF	TGTGCCACCAGCAGAGATAGGGGACAGGGGAGCTCTAATGAGCAGTTCTTC
TRBV18	NA	TRBJ1-2	NA	CASSPPSPRGYYTF	TGTGCCAGCTCACCACCGAGTCCCCGGGGCTACTACACCTTC
TRBV7-6	TRBD1	TRBJ2-3	NA	CASSLTGADTQYF	TGTGCCAGCAGCCTTACAGGGGCAGATACGCAGTATTTT
TRBV24-1	NA	TRBJ2-3	few	CATSDSTGHPDTQYF	TGTGCCACCAGTGATTCCACAGGGCATCCAGATACGCAGTATTTT
TRBV11-2	TRBD1	TRBJ1-2	medium-sized	CASSLGTGGAGYGYTF	TGTGCCAGCAGCTTGGGGACAGGGGGCGCCGGCTATGGCTACACCTTC
TRBV5-1	NA	TRBJ2-5	once	CASSGFLGETQYF	TGCGCCAGCTCTGGTTTTTTGGGGGAGACCCAGTACTTC